The rows below give T cell receptor beta chains drawn from one sample of a study of T cell changes during pregnancy in multiple sclerosis. The table came from immunoSEQ multiplex PCR; TCRdb's copy has only in-frame clones and leaves some out. The table shows about 79,000 clones, with roughly 93% occurring only once. Sequenced here: peripheral blood, sampled in the second trimester of pregnancy. The receptors shown here come from a female donor in good health, enrolled as a control in a pregnancy study. Each CDR3 is given with its conserved first and last residue. The D gene is left open where the match is weak. A row's size may be missing; if present it is once, few, many or a size class.

V gene	D gene	clone size	J gene	CDR3 DNA	CDR3 protein
TRBV13	.	once	TRBJ2-1	TGTGCCAGCGGGGCGAGCTCCTACAATGAGCAGTTCTTC	CASGASSYNEQFF
TRBV2	TRBD1	once	TRBJ2-2	TGTGCCAGCAGTTACCGGGACAGCACCGGGGAGCTGTTTTTT	CASSYRDSTGELFF
TRBV4-1	.	.	TRBJ1-1	TGCGCCAGCAGCCAAGAGGGCGCTCTTAATACTGAAGCTTTCTTT	CASSQEGALNTEAFF
TRBV6-5	.	.	TRBJ1-4	TGTGCCAGCAGTTACACCCCTCGGGATGAAAAACTGTTTTTT	CASSYTPRDEKLFF
TRBV4-3	.	.	TRBJ2-3	TGCGCCAGCAGCCAACAGGGGCTTAGCACAGATACGCAGTATTTT	CASSQQGLSTDTQYF
TRBV7-3	.	.	TRBJ2-2	TGTGCCAGCAGCTCCCAGGGGAACACCGGGGAGCTGTTTTTT	CASSSQGNTGELFF
TRBV7-9	TRBD1	.	TRBJ1-1	TGTGCCAGCAGCTCCGGACAGGCGAACACTGAAGCTTTCTTT	CASSSGQANTEAFF
TRBV12-5	.	.	TRBJ1-1	TGTGCTAGTGGTTTGAACAGGGATGATAGAATCACTGAAGCTTTCTTT	CASGLNRDDRITEAFF
TRBV29-1	.	.	TRBJ1-1	TGCAGCGTTGAACCGGGGATCCGGAACACTGAAGCTTTCTTT	CSVEPGIRNTEAFF
TRBV6-1	.	.	TRBJ1-6	TGTGCCAGCACCATGGGGGGGATAAATTCACCCCTCCACTTT	CASTMGGINSPLHF
TRBV19	TRBD1	.	TRBJ1-1	TGTGCCAGTAGTCCCCTACCGGGACAGGGGGCCCGGTGGACTGAAGCTTTCTTT	CASSPLPGQGARWTEAFF
TRBV5-1	TRBD1	.	TRBJ1-1	TGCGCCAGCAGCCCTAATCTGGACAGGAGGAACACTGAAGCTTTCTTT	CASSPNLDRRNTEAFF
TRBV9	.	.	TRBJ1-6	TGTGCCAGCAGCGTGGACAGTTATAATTCACCCCTCCACTTT	CASSVDSYNSPLHF
TRBV6-5	.	.	TRBJ1-2	TGTGCCAGCAGTCTACAGGTTAACTATGGCTACACCTTC	CASSLQVNYGYTF
TRBV11-1	.	.	TRBJ2-7	TGTGCCAGCAGCCAAAACAGGGCTTTTACCTACGAGCAGTACTTC	CASSQNRAFTYEQYF
TRBV6-6	.	.	TRBJ1-1	TGTGCCAGCAGTTACTCATCGGGAATGAACACTGAAGCTTTCTTT	CASSYSSGMNTEAFF
TRBV7-2	.	few	TRBJ2-2	TGTGCCAGCAGCTACATAGCCAGGGGCGGGGAGCTGTTTTTT	CASSYIARGGELFF
TRBV7-2	TRBD2	.	TRBJ2-7	TGTGCCAGCAGCTTAGTTAGCGGGGGGGAACCCTACGAGCAGTACTTC	CASSLVSGGEPYEQYF
TRBV7-3	TRBD1	.	TRBJ1-2	TGTGCCATCCGGACAGGGGGCTTCTGGTATGGCTACACCTTC	CAIRTGGFWYGYTF
TRBV4-3	.	.	TRBJ2-7	TGCGCCAGCAGCCAAGTGTCAGGCAGCATCTACGAGCAGTACTTC	CASSQVSGSIYEQYF
TRBV9	.	.	TRBJ2-2	TGTGCCAGCAGCGAAAATCCGCGGGACAGCCGATTTGAGCTGTTTTTT	CASSENPRDSRFELFF
TRBV2	TRBD2	.	TRBJ2-1	TGTGCCAGCAGTGAAACTAGCGGGGACTACAATGAGCAGTTCTTC	CASSETSGDYNEQFF
TRBV12-5	.	.	TRBJ2-2	TGTGCTAGTGGTGCGCTGACCGGGGAGCTGTTTTTT	CASGALTGELFF
TRBV7-2	.	.	TRBJ1-1	TGTGCCAGCAGCTTTCCGACAGCTGAAGCTTTCTTT	CASSFPTAEAFF
TRBV11-3	.	.	TRBJ2-7	TGTGCCAGCAGCTTAGTAGGGGGTCCTACCTACGAGCAGTACTTC	CASSLVGGPTYEQYF
TRBV6-4	.	.	TRBJ1-2	TGTGCCAGCAGTGTGTACCCTGGCGGCAACTATGGCTACACCTTC	CASSVYPGGNYGYTF
TRBV2	.	once	TRBJ2-3	TGTGCCAGCAGTCGGGGTGGGTCCCGCACAGATACGCAGTATTTT	CASSRGGSRTDTQYF
TRBV30	TRBD1	.	TRBJ2-5	TGTGCCTGGAGTCTGCCGGGACAGCCAAACTTC	CAWSLPGQPNF
TRBV7-9	TRBD2	.	TRBJ2-7	TGTGCCAGCAGGTACGCTAGCGGCGAGCAGTACTTC	CASRYASGEQYF
TRBV30	.	.	TRBJ1-6	TGTGCCTGGACGGACAAACATAATTCACCCCTCCACTTT	CAWTDKHNSPLHF
TRBV7-9	.	.	TRBJ1-1	TGTGCCAGCAGCCCAGAGGGAGTCACTGAAGCTTTCTTT	CASSPEGVTEAFF
TRBV7-3	.	.	TRBJ1-1	TGTGCCAGCAGCCGGGAGGGGAACACTGAAGCTTTCTTT	CASSREGNTEAFF
TRBV5-1	.	.	TRBJ2-6	TGCGCCAGCAGCTTAGACAGCTCTGGGGCCAACGTCCTGACTTTC	CASSLDSSGANVLTF
TRBV5-4	TRBD1	.	TRBJ1-2	TGTGCCAGCAGCGCTGGACAGGGGCTGGACTATGGCTACACCTTC	CASSAGQGLDYGYTF
TRBV4-1	.	.	TRBJ2-1	TGCGCCAGCAGCCAACTAGGCAATGAGCAGTTCTTC	CASSQLGNEQFF
TRBV4-1	.	.	TRBJ1-6	TGCGCCAGCAGCCAAGTTTTTAAGGGGAACCCTTCGACACCCCTCCACTTT	CASSQVFKGNPSTPLHF
TRBV15	.	.	TRBJ1-1	TGTGCCACCCGTGCGGGGAGCGGGAACACTGAAGCTTTCTTT	CATRAGSGNTEAFF
TRBV7-2	TRBD1	.	TRBJ1-2	TGTGCCAGCAGCCCACCGACAGGGAGCCGCTATGGCTACACCTTC	CASSPPTGSRYGYTF
TRBV10-3	.	.	TRBJ2-1	TGTGCCACCCAAACCGAGGCTAACAATGAGCAGTTCTTC	CATQTEANNEQFF
TRBV10-3	TRBD1	.	TRBJ2-5	TGTGCCATCAGTGGAGGCCGGGACAGACAAGAGACCCAGTACTTC	CAISGGRDRQETQYF
TRBV12-5	TRBD2	.	TRBJ2-1	TGTGCTAGTGGTTCACATACGGGACTAAACAATGAGCAGTTCTTC	CASGSHTGLNNEQFF
TRBV6-4	TRBD1	once	TRBJ1-2	TGTGCCAGCAGCCGGGACAGGGGGGAAGGTGGCTACACCTTC	CASSRDRGEGGYTF
TRBV7-8	TRBD1	.	TRBJ1-4	TGTGCCAGCAGCTTAGCGCCAGGGGGCGGTGAAAAACTGTTTTTT	CASSLAPGGGEKLFF
TRBV19	.	.	TRBJ1-2	TGTGCCAGTAGAGACGCGGGGGAAGCCCTCTATGGCTACACCTTC	CASRDAGEALYGYTF